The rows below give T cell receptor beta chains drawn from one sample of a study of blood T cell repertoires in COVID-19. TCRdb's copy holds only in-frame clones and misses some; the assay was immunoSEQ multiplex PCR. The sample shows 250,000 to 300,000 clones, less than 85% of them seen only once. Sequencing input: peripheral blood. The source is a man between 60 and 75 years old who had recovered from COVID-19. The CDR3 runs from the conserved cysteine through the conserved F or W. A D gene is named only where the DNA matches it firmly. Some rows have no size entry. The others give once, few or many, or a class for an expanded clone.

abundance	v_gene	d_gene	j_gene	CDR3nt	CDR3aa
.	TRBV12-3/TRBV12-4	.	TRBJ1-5	TGTGCCAGCAGTTCTACAGACAATCAGCCCCAGCATTTT	CASSSTDNQPQHF
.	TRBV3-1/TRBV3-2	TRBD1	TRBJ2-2	TGTGCCAGCAGCCAAGGAGGGGGCGCGAACACCGGGGAGCTGTTTTTT	CASSQGGGANTGELFF
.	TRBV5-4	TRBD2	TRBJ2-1	TGTGCCAGCAGCGGGGGACTAGCGGGGCCGAGCTCCTACAATGAGCAGTTCTTC	CASSGGLAGPSSYNEQFF
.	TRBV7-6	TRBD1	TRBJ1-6	TGTGCCAGCAGCTCCGGACAGGGGGTTGCTGCACCCCTCCACTTT	CASSSGQGVAAPLHF
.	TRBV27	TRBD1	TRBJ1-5	TGTGCCAGCAGACAGGGGGGGTGGTCAAATCAGCCCCAGCATTTT	CASRQGGWSNQPQHF
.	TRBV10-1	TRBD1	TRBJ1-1	TGCGCCAGCCGGGGACAGCCGAACACTGAAGCTTTCTTT	CASRGQPNTEAFF
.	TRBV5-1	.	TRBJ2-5	TGCGCCAGCAGCTCCAGAGGGGGGGGCAGGGAGACCCAGTACTTC	CASSSRGGGRETQYF
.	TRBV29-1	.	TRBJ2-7	TGCAGCGTTGGGGGGCAGGGCCCCACCTACGAGCAGTACTTC	CSVGGQGPTYEQYF
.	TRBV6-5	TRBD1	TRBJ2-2	TGTGCCAGCAGGGCCCCGACAGGGGTCACCGGGGAGCTGTTTTTT	CASRAPTGVTGELFF
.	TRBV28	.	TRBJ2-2	TGTGCCAGCAGTTTATTCACCGGGCAGGGGGGGAACACCGGGGAGCTGTTTTTT	CASSLFTGQGGNTGELFF
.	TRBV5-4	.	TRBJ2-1	TGTGCCAGCAGCCTGGGGGGGGGCCACTCCTACAATGAGCAGTTCTTC	CASSLGGGHSYNEQFF
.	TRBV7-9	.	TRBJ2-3	TGTGCCAGCAGCCGACGGGGGAGCACAGATACGCAGTATTTT	CASSRRGSTDTQYF
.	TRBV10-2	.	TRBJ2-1	TGCGCCAGCAGTGACGGGGCTAGCGCTAATGAGCAGTTCTTC	CASSDGASANEQFF
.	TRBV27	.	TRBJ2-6	TGTGCCAGCAGTTTTTCCAGGGCGGCTGGGGCCAACGTCCTGACTTTC	CASSFSRAAGANVLTF
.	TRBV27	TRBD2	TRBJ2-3	TGTGCCAGCAGATCACGAGCTCTAGCGGGGCGCACAGATACGCAGTATTTT	CASRSRALAGRTDTQYF
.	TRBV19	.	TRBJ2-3	TGTGCCAGTAACAAAGCGGATACGACAGATACGCAGTATTTT	CASNKADTTDTQYF
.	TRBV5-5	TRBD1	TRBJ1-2	TGTGCCAGCAGCTCTCAGGGGGGACTTGGAGGCTACACCTTC	CASSSQGGLGGYTF
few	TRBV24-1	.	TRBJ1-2	TGTGCCACCAGTGATTCTGGGCCCTATGGCTACACCTTC	CATSDSGPYGYTF
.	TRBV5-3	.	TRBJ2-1	TGTGCCAGAAGCGGGGCGGACGGAACCTACAATGAGCAGTTCTTC	CARSGADGTYNEQFF
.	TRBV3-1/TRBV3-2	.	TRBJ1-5	TGTGCCAGCAGCCTCTATAGCAATCAGCCCCAGCATTTT	CASSLYSNQPQHF
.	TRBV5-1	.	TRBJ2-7	TGCGCCAGCTCTGACAGCGACTACGAGCAGTACTTC	CASSDSDYEQYF
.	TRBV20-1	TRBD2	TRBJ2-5	TGCAGTGCTAGTCGGGGGGGCGGACACCAAGAGACCCAGTACTTC	CSASRGGGHQETQYF
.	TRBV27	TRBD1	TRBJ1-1	TGTGCCAGCAGCTTAGGACAGGGGGTTAAACGTGGCACTGAAGCTTTCTTT	CASSLGQGVKRGTEAFF
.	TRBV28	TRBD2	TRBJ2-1	TGTGCCATCCGGGGCGGGAGTGAGTACAATGAGCAGTTCTTC	CAIRGGSEYNEQFF
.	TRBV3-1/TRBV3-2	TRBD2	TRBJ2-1	TGTGCCAGCAGCCAAGGGGGACTAGCGGGCTACAATGAGCAGTTCTTC	CASSQGGLAGYNEQFF
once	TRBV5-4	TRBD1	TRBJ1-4	TGTGCCAGCAGCTCTAATGACAGGGGGCGAGAAAAACTGTTTTTT	CASSSNDRGREKLFF
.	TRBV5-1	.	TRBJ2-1	TGCGCCAGCAGCTTGATAGTAGACAATGAGCAGTTCTTC	CASSLIVDNEQFF
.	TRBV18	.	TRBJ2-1	TGTGCCAGCTCACCGAAGTCGCGGGACAATGAGCAGTTCTTC	CASSPKSRDNEQFF
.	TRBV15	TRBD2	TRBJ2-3	TGTGCCACCAGCAGGAGACTAGCGGGACTAGGTACAGATACGCAGTATTTT	CATSRRLAGLGTDTQYF
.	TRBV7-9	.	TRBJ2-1	TGTGCCAGCAGCTCCCGCCCCGCAGGGGGGTACAATGAGCAGTTCTTC	CASSSRPAGGYNEQFF
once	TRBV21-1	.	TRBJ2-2	TGTGCCAGCAGCAAAGTGACCGACAGGAGCTTGACGAACACCGGGGAGCTGTTTTTT	CASSKVTDRSLTNTGELFF
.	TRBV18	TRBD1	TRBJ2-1	TGTGCCAGCTCACCAAGGACAGGGTTTTTCGATGAGCAGTTCTTC	CASSPRTGFFDEQFF
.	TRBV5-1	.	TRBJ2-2	TGCGCCAGCAGCAGGGAGACAACCGGGGAGCTGTTTTTT	CASSRETTGELFF
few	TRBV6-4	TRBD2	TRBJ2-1	TGTGCCAGCAGTGGACTAGCTGCCCCAAATGAGCAGTTCTTC	CASSGLAAPNEQFF
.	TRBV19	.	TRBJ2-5	TGTGCCAGTAGTATGGCGGGCGCGAGGGAGACCCAGTACTTC	CASSMAGARETQYF
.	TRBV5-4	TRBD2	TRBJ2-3	TGTGCCAGCAGCCAGGGACTAGCAGCCGATACGCAGTATTTT	CASSQGLAADTQYF